The table lists the clone carrying this TCR beta chain with a count of one. The record originates from a study of T cell changes during pregnancy in multiple sclerosis. TCRdb keeps only in-frame clones here, not all; method: immunoSEQ multiplex PCR. The table lists tens of thousands of clones, approximately 90% of them singletons. This CDR3 is built from 14 residues. The V gene end was trimmed by 5 bases and the J gene end by 4 bases; junction bases not matched to a gene: 6. Germline V gives CDR1 MDHEN, CDR2 SYDVKM. The rearrangement uses TRBV28 and TRBJ2-5, with 8 bases lining up with TRBD1. Source: peripheral blood, taken after pregnancy. This clonotype was sampled from a female donor with multiple sclerosis, enrolled in a pregnancy study. The CDR3 here is CASSPRTGTETQYF. As DNA, the CDR3 is TGTGCCAGCAGTCCAAGGACAGGGACAGAGACCCAGTACTTC.